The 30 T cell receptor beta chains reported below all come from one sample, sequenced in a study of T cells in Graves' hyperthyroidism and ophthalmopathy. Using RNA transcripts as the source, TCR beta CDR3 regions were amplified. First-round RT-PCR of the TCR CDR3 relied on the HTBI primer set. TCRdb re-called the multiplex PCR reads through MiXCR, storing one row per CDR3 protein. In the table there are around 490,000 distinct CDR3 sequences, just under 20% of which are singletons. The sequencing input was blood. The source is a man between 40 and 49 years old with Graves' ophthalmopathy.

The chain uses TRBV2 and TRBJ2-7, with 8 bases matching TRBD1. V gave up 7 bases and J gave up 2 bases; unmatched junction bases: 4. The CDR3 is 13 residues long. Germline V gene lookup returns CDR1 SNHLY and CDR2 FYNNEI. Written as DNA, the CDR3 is TGTGCCAGCACCTCGGGACAGGCCTACGAGCAGTACTTC. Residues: CASTSGQAYEQYF.

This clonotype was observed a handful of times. The DNA for the CDR3 is TGTGCCAGCAGCCAAGGGACAAGAAATTCACCCCTCCACTTT. Translated, it gives CASSQGTRNSPLHF. The chain couples TRBV14 to TRBJ1-6; maybe TRBD1 (5 bases). With 1 base removed from V and 7 bases from J, the gap between germline ends came to 8 bases. Per germline, CDR1 SGHDN and CDR2 FVKESK. The CDR3 is 14 residues long.

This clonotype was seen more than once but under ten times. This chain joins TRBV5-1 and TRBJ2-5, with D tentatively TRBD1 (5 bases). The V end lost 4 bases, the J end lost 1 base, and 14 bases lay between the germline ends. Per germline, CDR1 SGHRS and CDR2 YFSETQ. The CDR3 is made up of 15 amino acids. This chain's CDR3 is CASSPWGTGQETQYF. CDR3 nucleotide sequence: TGCGCCAGCAGCCCATGGGGTACAGGCCAAGAGACCCAGTACTTC.

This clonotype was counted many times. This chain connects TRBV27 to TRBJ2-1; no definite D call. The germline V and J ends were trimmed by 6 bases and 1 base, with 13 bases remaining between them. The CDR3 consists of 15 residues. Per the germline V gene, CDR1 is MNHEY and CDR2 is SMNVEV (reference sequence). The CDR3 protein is CASSPKGWSYNEQFF. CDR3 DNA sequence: TGTGCCAGCAGCCCCAAGGGTTGGTCCTACAATGAGCAGTTCTTC.

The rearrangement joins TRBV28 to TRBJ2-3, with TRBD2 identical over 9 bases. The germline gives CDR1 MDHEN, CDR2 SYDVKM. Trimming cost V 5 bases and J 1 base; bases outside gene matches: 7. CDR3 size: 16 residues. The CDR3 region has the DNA TGTGCCAGCAGTGCCCCCGCGGGAGGGCGCACAGATACGCAGTATTTT. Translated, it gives CASSAPAGGRTDTQYF.

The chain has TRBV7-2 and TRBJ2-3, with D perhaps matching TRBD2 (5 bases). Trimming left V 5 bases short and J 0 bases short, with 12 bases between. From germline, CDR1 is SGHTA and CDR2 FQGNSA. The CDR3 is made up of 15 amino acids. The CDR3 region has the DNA TGTGCCAGCAGCCCCCCGGGAAGAAGCACAGATACGCAGTATTTT. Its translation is CASSPPGRSTDTQYF.

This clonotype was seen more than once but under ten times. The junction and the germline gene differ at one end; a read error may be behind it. CDR3 sequence: CASRLGGSEQYF. The CDR3 DNA is TGTGCCAGCCGTTTAGGAGGCTCCGAGCAGTACTTC. This chain connects TRBV27 to TRBJ2-7; maybe TRBD2 (5 bases). From germline, CDR1 is MNHEY and CDR2 SMNVEV (reference sequence). The CDR3 extends over 12 amino acids.

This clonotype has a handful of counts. The CDR3 loop reads CASKVPGQGWNTEAFF. The CDR3 DNA follows: TGTGCCAGCAAGGTCCCGGGACAGGGCTGGAACACTGAAGCTTTCTTT. The chain employs TRBV6-1 and TRBJ1-1; 9 positions agree with TRBD1. Germline V CDR1 and CDR2: MNHNS, SASEGT. The CDR3 is 16 residues long. With 7 bases clipped from V and 1 base from J, the junction kept 10 bases outside the gene matches.

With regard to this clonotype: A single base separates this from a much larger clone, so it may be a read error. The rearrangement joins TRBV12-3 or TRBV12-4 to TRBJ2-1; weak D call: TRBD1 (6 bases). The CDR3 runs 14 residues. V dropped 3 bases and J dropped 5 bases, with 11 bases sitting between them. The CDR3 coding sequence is TGTGCCAGCAGTTTTTCAGGGGTCAACAATGAGCAGTTCTTC. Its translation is CASSFSGVNNEQFF.

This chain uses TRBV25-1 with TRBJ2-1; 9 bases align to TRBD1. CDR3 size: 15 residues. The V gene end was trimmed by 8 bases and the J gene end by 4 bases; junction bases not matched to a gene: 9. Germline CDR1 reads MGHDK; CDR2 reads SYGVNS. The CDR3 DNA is TGTGCCAGCGGATGGCCGGGACAGGGTTACAATGAGCAGTTCTTC. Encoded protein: CASGWPGQGYNEQFF.

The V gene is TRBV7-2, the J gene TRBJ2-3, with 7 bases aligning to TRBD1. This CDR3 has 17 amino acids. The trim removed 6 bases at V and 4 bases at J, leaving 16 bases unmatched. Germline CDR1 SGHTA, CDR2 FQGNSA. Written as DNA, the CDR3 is TGTGCCAGCAGTTCGGACGACAGGGAAGAGTTAGCAGATACGCAGTATTTT. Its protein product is CASSSDDREELADTQYF. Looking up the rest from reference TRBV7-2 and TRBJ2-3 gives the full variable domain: GAGVSQSPSNKVTEKGKDVELRCDPISGHTALYWYRQSLGQGLEFLIYFQGNSAPDKSGLPSDRFSAERTGGSVSTLTIQRTQQEDSAVYLCASSSDDREELADTQYFGPGTRLTVL.

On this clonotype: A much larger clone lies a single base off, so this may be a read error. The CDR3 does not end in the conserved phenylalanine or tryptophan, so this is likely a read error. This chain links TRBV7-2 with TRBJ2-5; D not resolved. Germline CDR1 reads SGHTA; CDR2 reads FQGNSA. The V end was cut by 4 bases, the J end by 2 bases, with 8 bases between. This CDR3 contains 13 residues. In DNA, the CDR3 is TGTGCCAGCAGCTCCACGTATCAAGAGACCCAGTACCTC. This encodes CASSSTYQETQYL.

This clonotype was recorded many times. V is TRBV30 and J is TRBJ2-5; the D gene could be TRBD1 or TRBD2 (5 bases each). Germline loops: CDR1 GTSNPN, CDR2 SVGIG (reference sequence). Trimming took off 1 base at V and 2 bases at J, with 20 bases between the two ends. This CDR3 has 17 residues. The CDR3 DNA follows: TGTGCCTGGAGTGGGAGCGGTAGGTCGGACAAGCAAGAGACCCAGTACTTC. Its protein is CAWSGSGRSDKQETQYF.

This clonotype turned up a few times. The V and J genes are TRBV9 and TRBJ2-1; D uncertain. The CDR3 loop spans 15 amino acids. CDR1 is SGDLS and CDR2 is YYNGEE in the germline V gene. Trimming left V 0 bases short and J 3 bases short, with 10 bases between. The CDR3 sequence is CASSVGTASYNEQFF. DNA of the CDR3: TGTGCCAGCAGCGTAGGAACAGCGAGCTACAATGAGCAGTTCTTC. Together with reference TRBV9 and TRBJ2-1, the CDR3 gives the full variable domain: DSGVTQTPKHLITATGQRVTLRCSPRSGDLSVYWYQQSLDQGLQFLIQYYNGEERAKGNILERFSAQQFPDLHSELNLSSLELGDSALYFCASSVGTASYNEQFFGPGTRLTVL.

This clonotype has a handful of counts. The CDR3 reads CASSSRGGGTEAFF. CDR3 sequence (DNA): TGCGCCAGCAGCTCTCGTGGGGGGGGAACTGAAGCTTTCTTT. This chain connects TRBV5-1 to TRBJ1-1; perhaps TRBD1 as D (5 bases). CDR3 size: 14 residues. Germline assignment: CDR1 SGHRS and CDR2 YFSETQ. V lost 3 bases to trimming and J lost 5 bases, with 14 bases between them.

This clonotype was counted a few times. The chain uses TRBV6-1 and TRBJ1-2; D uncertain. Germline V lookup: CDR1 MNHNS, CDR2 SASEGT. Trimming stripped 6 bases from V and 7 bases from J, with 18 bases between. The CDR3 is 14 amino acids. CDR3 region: CASSLTQLAGGYTF. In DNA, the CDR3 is TGTGCCAGCAGCCTTACACAGTTGGCTGGTGGCTACACCTTC.

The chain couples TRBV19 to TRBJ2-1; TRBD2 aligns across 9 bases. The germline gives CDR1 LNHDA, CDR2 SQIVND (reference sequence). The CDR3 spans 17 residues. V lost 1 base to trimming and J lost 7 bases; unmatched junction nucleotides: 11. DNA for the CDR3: TGTGCCAGTAGTATAGTAGGGGCGGGAGGGCCTGTAAATGAGCAGTTCTTC. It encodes CASSIVGAGGPVNEQFF.

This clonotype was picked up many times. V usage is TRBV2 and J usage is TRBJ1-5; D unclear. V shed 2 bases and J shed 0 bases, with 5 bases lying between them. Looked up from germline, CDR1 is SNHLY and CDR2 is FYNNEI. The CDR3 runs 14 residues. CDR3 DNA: TGTGCCAGCAGTGAAACTTATAGCAATCAGCCCCAGCATTTT. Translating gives CASSETYSNQPQHF.

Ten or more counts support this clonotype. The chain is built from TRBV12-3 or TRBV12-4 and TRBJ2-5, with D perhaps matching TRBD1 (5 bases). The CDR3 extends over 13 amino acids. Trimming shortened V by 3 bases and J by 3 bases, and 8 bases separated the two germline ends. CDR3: CASSFRGEETQYF. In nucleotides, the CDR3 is TGTGCCAGCAGTTTTAGGGGCGAAGAGACCCAGTACTTC.

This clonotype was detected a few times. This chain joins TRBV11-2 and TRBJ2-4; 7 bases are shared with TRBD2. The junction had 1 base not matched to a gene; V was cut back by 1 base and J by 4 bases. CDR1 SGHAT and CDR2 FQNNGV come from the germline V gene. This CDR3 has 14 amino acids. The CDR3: CASSLARGKNIQYF. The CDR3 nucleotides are TGTGCCAGCAGCTTAGCGCGGGGGAAAAACATTCAGTACTTC.

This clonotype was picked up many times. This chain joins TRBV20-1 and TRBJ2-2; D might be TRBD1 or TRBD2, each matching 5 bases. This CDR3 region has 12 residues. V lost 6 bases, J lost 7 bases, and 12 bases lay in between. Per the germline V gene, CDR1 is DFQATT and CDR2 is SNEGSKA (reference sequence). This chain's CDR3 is CSADRGHGELFF. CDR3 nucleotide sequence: TGCAGTGCGGATCGGGGCCACGGGGAGCTGTTTTTT.

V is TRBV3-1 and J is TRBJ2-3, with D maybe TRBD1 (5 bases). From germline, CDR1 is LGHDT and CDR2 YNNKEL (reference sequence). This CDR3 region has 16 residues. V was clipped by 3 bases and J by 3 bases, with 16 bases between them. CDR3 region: CASSQDTGTYTDTQYF. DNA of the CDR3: TGTGCCAGCAGCCAGGACACAGGAACTTATACAGATACGCAGTATTTT.

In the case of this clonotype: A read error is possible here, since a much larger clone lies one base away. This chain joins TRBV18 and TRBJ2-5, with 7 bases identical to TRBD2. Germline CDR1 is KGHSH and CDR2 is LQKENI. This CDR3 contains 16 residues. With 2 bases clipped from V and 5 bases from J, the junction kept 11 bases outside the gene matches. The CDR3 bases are TGTGCCAGCTCACCAAGTAACGGGAGGTCCCACGAGACCCAGTACTTC. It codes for CASSPSNGRSHETQYF.

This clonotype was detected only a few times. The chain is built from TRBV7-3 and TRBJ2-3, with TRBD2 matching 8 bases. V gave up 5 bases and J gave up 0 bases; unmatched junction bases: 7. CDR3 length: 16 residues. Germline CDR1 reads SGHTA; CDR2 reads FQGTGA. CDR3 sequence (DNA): TGTGCCAGCAGCCCGATAGCGGGATCAAGCACAGATACGCAGTATTTT. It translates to CASSPIAGSSTDTQYF.

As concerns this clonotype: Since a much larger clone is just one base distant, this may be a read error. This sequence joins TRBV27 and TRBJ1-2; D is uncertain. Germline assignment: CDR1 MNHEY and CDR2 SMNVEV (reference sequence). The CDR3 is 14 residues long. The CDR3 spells CASSLKSEDYRYTF. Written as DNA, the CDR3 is TGTGCCAGCAGCCTGAAATCAGAGGACTATCGCTACACCTTC.

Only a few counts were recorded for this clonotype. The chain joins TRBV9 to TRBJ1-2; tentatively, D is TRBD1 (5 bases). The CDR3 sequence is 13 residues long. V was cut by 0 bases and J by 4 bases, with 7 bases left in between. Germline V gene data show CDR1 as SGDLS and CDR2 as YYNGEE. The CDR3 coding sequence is TGTGCCAGCAGCGTAGGGGACTTCTATGGCTACACCTTC. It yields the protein CASSVGDFYGYTF.

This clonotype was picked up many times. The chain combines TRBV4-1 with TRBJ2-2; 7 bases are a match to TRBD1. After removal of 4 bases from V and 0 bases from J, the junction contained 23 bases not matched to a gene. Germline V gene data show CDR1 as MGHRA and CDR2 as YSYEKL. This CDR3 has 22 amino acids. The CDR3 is CASSLRSRQGDLQSANTGELFF. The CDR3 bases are TGCGCCAGCAGCCTTCGGTCCCGACAGGGAGACTTACAATCCGCGAACACCGGGGAGCTGTTTTTT.

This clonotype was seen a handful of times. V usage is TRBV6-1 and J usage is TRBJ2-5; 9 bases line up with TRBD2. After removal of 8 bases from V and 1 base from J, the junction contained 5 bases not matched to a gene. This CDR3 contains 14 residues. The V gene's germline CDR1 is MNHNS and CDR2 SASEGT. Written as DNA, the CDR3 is TGTGCCAGCGTGCGGGGGGGGATCCAAGAGACCCAGTACTTC. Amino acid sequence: CASVRGGIQETQYF.

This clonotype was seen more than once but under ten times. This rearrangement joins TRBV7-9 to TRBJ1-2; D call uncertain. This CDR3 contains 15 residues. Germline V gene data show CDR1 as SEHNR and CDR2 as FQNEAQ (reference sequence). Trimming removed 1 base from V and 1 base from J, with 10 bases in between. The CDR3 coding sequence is TGTGCCAGCAGCTTAGAAGTTTCCAATAACTATGGCTACACCTTC. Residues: CASSLEVSNNYGYTF.

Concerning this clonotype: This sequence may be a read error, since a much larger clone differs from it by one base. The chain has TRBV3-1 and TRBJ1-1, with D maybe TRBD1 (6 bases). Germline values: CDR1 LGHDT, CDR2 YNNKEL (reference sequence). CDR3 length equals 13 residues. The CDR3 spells CTSSQQRGTEAFF. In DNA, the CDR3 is TGTACCAGCAGCCAACAAAGGGGGACTGAAGCTTTCTTT.